This is a list of T cell receptor beta chains from one sample in a study of shared clonotypes between healthy human individuals. Assay used: immunoSEQ multiplex PCR; TCRdb lists only in-frame clones, some missing. Seen here are 550,000 to 650,000 clones, roughly 96% observed once, and the top ten hold roughly 0.1%. Sequencing used naive CD8+ T cells sorted from blood. These receptors came from a woman aged 30 to 39 in good health. CDR3s leave out the opening cysteine and the closing phenylalanine or tryptophan.

v_gene	CDR3aa
TRBV11-2	ASSSGQPYEQY
TRBV6-5	ASSTTGRDEQF
TRBV15	ATSSIAGTSGRKEEETQY
TRBV6-1	ASSEALADLNQPQH
TRBV27	ASSLDAGHTDTQY
TRBV13	ASSLEGAISYNEQF
TRBV11-2	ASSSITSVEQY
TRBV25-1	ASSAGTAYGYT
TRBV18	ASSPRNLTDTQY
TRBV28	ASSLWMNEQY
TRBV10-1	ASRDRPGELF
TRBV5-1	ASSLVPSGAYNEQF
TRBV27	ASSDRGRQETQY
TRBV4-2	ASSQEGSRQNLAGGYEQY
TRBV6-5	ASSSGPFAEAF
TRBV7-9	ASSSPDNSGNTIY
TRBV2	ASSDPGFGNTEAF
TRBV9	ASSVYSRGRGSTDTQY
TRBV28	ASSLSLAGNEQF
TRBV27	ASSLSLAADEQY
TRBV5-1	ASSIDGYMNTEAF
TRBV27	ASSLFWDIENQPQH
TRBV5-6	ASSLAPHEQF